This TCR beta chain was captured in a study of CD8 T cells in acute hepatitis C reinfection. CDR3 length: 14 amino acids. CDR1 and CDR2 (germline): GTSNPN, SVGIG (reference sequence). V shed 2 bases and J shed 2 bases, with 11 bases lying between them. A remark on this clone: Antigen: not known.

Profiled with immunoSEQ multiplex PCR; TCRdb holds only in-frame clones, not every one. Of around 34,000 clones detected, just under 90% appear once; the ten largest clones hold 0.5%. General study findings and limits: No chronic follow-up sample yielded enough NS3-1073 specific cells. Regardless of outcome, 10 to 15 public clonotypes appeared, one using V04-02/J02-02. Acute resolver, follow-up resolver and acute chronic samples had similar high diversity.

The time point denotes: naive CD8 control sorted from an acute-time-point sample. Acute primary HCV meant a new positive RNA or antibody result following a negative test within 24 weeks. The V gene is TRBV30, the J gene TRBJ2-3, with D perhaps TRBD2 (6 bases). The sequence was obtained from a man aged 30 to 39 with chronic hepatitis C. The sequencing sample was made of naive CD8+ T cells from PBMCs. CDR3 nucleotide sequence: TGTGCCTGGAGTAGTCGGGAGTTCACAGATACGCAGTATTTT. Protein sequence: CAWSSREFTDTQYF.